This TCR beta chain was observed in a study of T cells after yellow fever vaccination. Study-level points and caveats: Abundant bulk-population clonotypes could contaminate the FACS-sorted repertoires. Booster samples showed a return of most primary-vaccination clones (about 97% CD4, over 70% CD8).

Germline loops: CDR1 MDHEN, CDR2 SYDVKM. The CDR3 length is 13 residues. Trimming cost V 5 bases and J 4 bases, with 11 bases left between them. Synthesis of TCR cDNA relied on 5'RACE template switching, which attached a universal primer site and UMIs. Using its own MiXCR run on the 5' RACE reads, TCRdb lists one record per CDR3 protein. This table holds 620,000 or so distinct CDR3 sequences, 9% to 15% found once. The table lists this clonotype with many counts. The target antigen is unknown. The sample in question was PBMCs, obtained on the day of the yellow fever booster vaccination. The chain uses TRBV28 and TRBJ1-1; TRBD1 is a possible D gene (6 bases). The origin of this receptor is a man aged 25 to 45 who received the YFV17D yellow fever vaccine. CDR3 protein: CASSGGLSTEAFF. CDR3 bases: TGTGCCAGCAGTGGGGGGCTGAGCACTGAAGCTTTCTTT. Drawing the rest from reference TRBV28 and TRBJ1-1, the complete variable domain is DVKVTQSSRYLVKRTGEKVFLECVQDMDHENMFWYRQDPGLGLRLIYFSYDVKMKEKGDIPEGYSVSREKKERFSLILESASTNQTSMYLCASSGGLSTEAFFGQGTRLTVV.